These 10 T cell receptor beta chains were sequenced from one sample in a study of shared clonotypes between healthy human individuals. Assay used: immunoSEQ multiplex PCR; TCRdb lists only in-frame clones, some missing. The sample includes over a million clones, approximately 98.5% of them seen just once. Material: naive CD4+ T cells sorted from blood. Noted subset: CD45RA+ positively selected. The receptor source for this set is a young man in good health.

This chain uses TRBV25-1 with TRBJ1-3, with TRBD1 matching over 7 bases. The CDR3 is 15 amino acids. Germline V CDR1 and CDR2: MGHDK, SYGVNS. The V gene end was trimmed by 5 bases and the J gene end by 0 bases; junction bases not matched to a gene: 4. This chain's CDR3 is CASSHGTDSGNTIYF. The CDR3 DNA sequence: TGTGCCAGCAGTCATGGGACAGACTCTGGAAACACCATATATTTT.

The CDR3 region is CASSIRDRGYEQYF. Here the CDR3 DNA reads TGTGCCAGTAGTATCCGGGACAGGGGGTACGAGCAGTACTTC. The chain joins TRBV19 to TRBJ2-7, with 11 bases aligning to TRBD1. Germline lookup yields CDR1 LNHDA and CDR2 SQIVND (reference sequence). V shed 3 bases and J 4 bases; nucleotides not matched to a gene: 2. The CDR3 totals 14 residues.

The chain carries TRBV5-1 and TRBJ2-6; 7 bases align to TRBD1. V shed 4 bases, J shed 2 bases, and the junction held 3 bases outside the gene matches. The germline gives CDR1 SGHRS, CDR2 YFSETQ. This CDR3 spans 15 amino acids. The CDR3 sequence is CASSTGTAGANVLTF. DNA of the CDR3: TGCGCCAGCAGCACCGGGACAGCTGGGGCCAACGTCCTGACTTTC.

The V and J genes are TRBV7-8 and TRBJ2-2, with 7 bases matching TRBD2. Trimming removed 1 base from V and 2 bases from J; junction bases left unmatched: 1. Germline V CDR1 and CDR2: SGHVS, FQNEAQ. The CDR3 runs to 15 residues. The CDR3 bases are TGTGCCAGCAGCTTAGGAGCGGGAAACACCGGGGAGCTGTTTTTT. Translation gives CASSLGAGNTGELFF.

This sequence joins TRBV7-9 and TRBJ2-7; 9 bases align to TRBD2. V was pared by 1 base and J by 6 bases, with 4 bases of the junction left unmatched. Germline V lookup: CDR1 SEHNR, CDR2 FQNEAQ (reference sequence). The CDR3 is 14 residues long. Written as DNA, the CDR3 is TGTGCCAGCAGCTTAGGCGGGAGGGGCTTCGAGCAGTACTTC. This codes for CASSLGGRGFEQYF.

The J gene is TRBJ2-1, the V gene TRBV9; D is unclear. This CDR3 contains 15 residues. V was cut by 4 bases and J by 1 base, with 12 bases left in between. In germline, CDR1 is SGDLS, CDR2 YYNGEE. DNA for the CDR3: TGTGCCAGCAGCCTCCAAGCGTCATCCTACAATGAGCAGTTCTTC. Encoded protein: CASSLQASSYNEQFF.

The chain combines TRBV28 with TRBJ1-5; unclear D gene. Trimming left V 10 bases short and J 0 bases short, with 16 bases between. CDR3 length equals 15 residues. The germline CDR1 and CDR2 sequences are MDHEN and SYDVKM. CDR3 region: CATSSRTYSNQPQHF. The CDR3 bases are TGTGCCACGTCGAGCAGGACTTATAGCAATCAGCCCCAGCATTTT.

The V call is TRBV5-1, the J call TRBJ1-1; tentatively, D is TRBD1 (6 bases). Germline V gives CDR1 SGHRS, CDR2 YFSETQ. Trimming shortened V by 5 bases and J by 11 bases, and 22 bases separated the two germline ends. There are 14 residues in the CDR3. The DNA for the CDR3 is TGCGCCAGCAGTCCGGACAGTCCGGGGTTACCGGCTTTCTTT. Translating it yields CASSPDSPGLPAFF.

This clone was observed a single time. This chain joins TRBV5-4 and TRBJ2-6, with 11 bases fitting TRBD2. Germline V gene data show CDR1 as SGHNT and CDR2 as YYREEE (reference sequence). The CDR3 contains 16 residues. V gave up 7 bases and J gave up 2 bases; unmatched junction bases: 5. CDR3 amino acids: CASGTSGRTGANVLTF. CDR3 DNA sequence: TGTGCCAGCGGAACTAGCGGGAGAACTGGGGCCAACGTCCTGACTTTC.

The chain links TRBV28 to TRBJ1-5, with D perhaps TRBD1 (6 bases). The CDR3 has 12 amino acids. Germline CDR1 is MDHEN and CDR2 is SYDVKM. The ends were cut back, 5 bases at V and 5 bases at J, with 7 bases in the middle. This chain's CDR3 is CASSGQYQPQHF. DNA for the CDR3: TGTGCCAGCAGTGGACAGTATCAGCCCCAGCATTTT.